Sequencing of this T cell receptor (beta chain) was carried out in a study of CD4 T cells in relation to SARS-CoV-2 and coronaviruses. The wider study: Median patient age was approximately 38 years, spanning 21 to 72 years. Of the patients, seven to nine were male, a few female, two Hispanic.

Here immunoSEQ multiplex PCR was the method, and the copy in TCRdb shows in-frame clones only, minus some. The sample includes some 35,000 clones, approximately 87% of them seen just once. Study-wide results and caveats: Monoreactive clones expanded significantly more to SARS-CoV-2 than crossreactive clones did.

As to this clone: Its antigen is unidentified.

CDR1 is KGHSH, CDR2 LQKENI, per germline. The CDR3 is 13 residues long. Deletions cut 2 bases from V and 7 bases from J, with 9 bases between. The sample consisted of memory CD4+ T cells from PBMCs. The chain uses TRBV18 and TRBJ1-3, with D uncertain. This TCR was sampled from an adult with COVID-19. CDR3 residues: CASSPNHRNTIYF. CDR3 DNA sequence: TGTGCCAGCTCACCAAATCATAGGAACACCATATATTTT.